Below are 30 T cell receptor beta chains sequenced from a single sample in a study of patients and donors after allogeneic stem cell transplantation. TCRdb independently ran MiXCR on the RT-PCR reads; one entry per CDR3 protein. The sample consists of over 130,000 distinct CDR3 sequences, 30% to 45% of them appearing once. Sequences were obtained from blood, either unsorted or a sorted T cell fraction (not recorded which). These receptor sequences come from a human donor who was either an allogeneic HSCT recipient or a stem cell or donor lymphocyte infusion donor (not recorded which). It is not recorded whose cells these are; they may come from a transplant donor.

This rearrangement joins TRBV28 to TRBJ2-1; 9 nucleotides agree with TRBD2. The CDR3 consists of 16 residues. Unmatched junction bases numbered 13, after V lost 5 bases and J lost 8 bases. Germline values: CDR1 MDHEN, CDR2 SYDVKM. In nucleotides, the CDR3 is TGTGCCAGCAGTCTTGAGCGGGGGGAGGTTCCAGATGAGCAGTTCTTC. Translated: CASSLERGEVPDEQFF.

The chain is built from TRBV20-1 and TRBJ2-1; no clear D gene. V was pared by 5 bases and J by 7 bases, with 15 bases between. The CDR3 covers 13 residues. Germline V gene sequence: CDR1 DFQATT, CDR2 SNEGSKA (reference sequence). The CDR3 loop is CSAQLGRANEQFF. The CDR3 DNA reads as TGCAGTGCTCAACTCGGACGAGCGAATGAGCAGTTCTTC.

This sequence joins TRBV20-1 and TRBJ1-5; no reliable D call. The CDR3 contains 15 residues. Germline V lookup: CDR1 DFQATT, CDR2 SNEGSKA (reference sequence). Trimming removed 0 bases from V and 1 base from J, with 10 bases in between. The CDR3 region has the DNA TGCAGTGCTAGAGAGGGAGTTGGAAGCAATCAGCCCCAGCATTTT. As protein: CSAREGVGSNQPQHF.

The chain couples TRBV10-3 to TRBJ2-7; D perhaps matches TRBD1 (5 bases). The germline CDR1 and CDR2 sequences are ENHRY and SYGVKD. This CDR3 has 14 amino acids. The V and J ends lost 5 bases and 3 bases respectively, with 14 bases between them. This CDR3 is CAISHTTENYEQYF. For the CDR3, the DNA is TGTGCCATCAGTCATACGACAGAAAACTACGAGCAGTACTTC.

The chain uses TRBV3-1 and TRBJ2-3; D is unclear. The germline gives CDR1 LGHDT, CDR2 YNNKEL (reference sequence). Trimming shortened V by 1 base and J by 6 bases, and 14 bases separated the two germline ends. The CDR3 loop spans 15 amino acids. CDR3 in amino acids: CASSQGKLFGDTQYF. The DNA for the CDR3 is TGTGCCAGCAGCCAAGGCAAACTCTTCGGGGATACGCAGTATTTT.

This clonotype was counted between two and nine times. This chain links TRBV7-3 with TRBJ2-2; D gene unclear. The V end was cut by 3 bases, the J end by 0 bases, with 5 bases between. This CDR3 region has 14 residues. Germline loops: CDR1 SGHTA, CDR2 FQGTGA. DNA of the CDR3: TGTGCCAGCAGCTTTCTGGCGAACACCGGGGAGCTGTTTTTT. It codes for CASSFLANTGELFF.

In DNA form, the CDR3 reads TGTGCCAGCAGCTTGCTTTACAGGGATGATAGCAATCAGCCCCAGCATTTT. Amino acid sequence: CASSLLYRDDSNQPQHF. V is TRBV7-2 and J is TRBJ1-5, with D perhaps matching TRBD1 (6 bases). V gave up 3 bases and J gave up 0 bases, with 15 bases separating them. Germline loops: CDR1 SGHTA, CDR2 FQGNSA. The CDR3 consists of 17 residues.

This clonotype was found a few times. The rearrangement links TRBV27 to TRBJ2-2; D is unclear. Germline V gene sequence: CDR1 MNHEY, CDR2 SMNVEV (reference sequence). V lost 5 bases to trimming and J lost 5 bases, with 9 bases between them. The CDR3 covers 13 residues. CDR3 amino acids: CASSLSETGELFF. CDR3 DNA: TGTGCCAGCAGTCTCTCAGAGACCGGGGAGCTGTTTTTT.

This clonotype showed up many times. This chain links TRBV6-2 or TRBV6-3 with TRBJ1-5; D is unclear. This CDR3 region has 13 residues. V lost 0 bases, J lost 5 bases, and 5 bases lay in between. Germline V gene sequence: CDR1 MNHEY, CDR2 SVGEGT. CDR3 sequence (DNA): TGTGCCAGCAGTTACTCGGGCGATCAGCCCCAGCATTTT. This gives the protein CASSYSGDQPQHF.

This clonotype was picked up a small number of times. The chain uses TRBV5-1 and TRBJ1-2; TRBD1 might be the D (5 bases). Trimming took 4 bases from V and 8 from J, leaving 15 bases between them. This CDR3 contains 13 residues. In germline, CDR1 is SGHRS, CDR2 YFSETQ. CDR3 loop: CASSRRGTRGYTF. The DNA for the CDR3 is TGCGCCAGCAGCCGTCGAGGGACTAGGGGCTACACCTTC.

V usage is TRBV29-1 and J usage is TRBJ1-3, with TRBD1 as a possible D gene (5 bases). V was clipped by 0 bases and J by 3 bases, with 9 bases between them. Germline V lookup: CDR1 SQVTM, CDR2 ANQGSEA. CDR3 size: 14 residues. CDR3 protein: CSVEDGGIGNTIYF. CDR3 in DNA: TGCAGCGTTGAAGATGGGGGAATTGGAAACACCATATATTTT.

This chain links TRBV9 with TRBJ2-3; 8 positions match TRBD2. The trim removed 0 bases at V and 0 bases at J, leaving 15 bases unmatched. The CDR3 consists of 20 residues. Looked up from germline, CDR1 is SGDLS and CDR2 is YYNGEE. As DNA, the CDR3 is TGTGCCAGCAGCGTAGAAGCGGCGGGGGGCCGCCCTCTGAGCACAGATACGCAGTATTTT. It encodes CASSVEAAGGRPLSTDTQYF. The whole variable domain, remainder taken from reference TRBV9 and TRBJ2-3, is DSGVTQTPKHLITATGQRVTLRCSPRSGDLSVYWYQQSLDQGLQFLIQYYNGEERAKGNILERFSAQQFPDLHSELNLSSLELGDSALYFCASSVEAAGGRPLSTDTQYFGPGTRLTVL.

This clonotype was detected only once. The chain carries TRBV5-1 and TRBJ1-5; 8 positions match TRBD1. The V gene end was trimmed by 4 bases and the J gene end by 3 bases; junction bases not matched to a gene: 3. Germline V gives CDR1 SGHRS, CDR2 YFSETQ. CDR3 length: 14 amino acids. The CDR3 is CASSPGQVNQPQHF. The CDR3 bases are TGCGCCAGCAGCCCGGGACAGGTCAATCAGCCCCAGCATTTT.

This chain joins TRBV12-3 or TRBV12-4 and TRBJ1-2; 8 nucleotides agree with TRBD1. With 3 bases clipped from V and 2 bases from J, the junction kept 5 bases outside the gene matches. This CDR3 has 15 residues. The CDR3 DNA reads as TGTGCCAGCAGTTTCCCCTGGACAGGGAACTATGGCTACACCTTC. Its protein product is CASSFPWTGNYGYTF.

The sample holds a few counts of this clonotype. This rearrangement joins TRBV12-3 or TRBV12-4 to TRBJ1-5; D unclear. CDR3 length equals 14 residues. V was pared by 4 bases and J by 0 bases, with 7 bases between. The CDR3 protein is CASSSLHSNQPQHF. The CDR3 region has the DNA TGTGCCAGCAGTTCCCTTCATAGCAATCAGCCCCAGCATTTT.

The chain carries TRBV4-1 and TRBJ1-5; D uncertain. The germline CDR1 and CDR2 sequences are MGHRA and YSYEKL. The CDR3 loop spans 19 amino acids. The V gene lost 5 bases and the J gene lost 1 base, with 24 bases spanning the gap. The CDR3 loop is CASSSISREGMSSNQPQHF. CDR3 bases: TGCGCCAGCAGCTCAATTAGTAGGGAGGGAATGAGCAGCAATCAGCCCCAGCATTTT.

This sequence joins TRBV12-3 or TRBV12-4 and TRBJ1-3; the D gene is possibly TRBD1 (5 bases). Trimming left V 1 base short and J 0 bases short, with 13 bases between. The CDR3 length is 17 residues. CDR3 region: CASSLVAGPSSGNTIYF. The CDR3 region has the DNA TGTGCCAGCAGTTTAGTGGCAGGGCCAAGCTCTGGAAACACCATATATTTT.

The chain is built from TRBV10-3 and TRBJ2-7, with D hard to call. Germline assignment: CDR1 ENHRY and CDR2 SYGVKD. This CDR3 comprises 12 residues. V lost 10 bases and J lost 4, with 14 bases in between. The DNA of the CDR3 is TGTGCCACCCGCCCTACTCTTTACGAGCAGTACTTC. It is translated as CATRPTLYEQYF.

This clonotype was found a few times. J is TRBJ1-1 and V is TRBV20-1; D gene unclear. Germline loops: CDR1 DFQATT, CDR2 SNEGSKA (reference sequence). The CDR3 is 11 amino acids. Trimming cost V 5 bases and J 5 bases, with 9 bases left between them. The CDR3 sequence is CSAEFGTEAFF. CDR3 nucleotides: TGCAGTGCTGAGTTCGGAACTGAAGCTTTCTTT.

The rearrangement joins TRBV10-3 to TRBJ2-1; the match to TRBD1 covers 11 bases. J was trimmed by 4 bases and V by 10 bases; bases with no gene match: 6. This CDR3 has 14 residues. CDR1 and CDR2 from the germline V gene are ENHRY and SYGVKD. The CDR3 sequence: CATRTGGSYNEQFF. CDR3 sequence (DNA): TGTGCCACGCGGACAGGGGGCAGTTACAATGAGCAGTTCTTC.

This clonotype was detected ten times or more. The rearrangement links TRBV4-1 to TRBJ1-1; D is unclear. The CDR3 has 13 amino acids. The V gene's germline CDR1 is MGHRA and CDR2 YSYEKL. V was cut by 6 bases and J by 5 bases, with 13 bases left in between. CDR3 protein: CASSPHLLTEAFF. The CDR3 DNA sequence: TGCGCCAGCAGTCCACACTTACTTACTGAAGCTTTCTTT.

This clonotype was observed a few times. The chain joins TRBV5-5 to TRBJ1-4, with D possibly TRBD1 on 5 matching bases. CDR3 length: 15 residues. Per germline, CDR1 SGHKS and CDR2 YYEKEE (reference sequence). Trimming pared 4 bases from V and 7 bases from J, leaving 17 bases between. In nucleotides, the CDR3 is TGTGCCAGCAGCCCCAGGGTCACCGGTGGTGAAAAACTGTTTTTT. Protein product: CASSPRVTGGEKLFF. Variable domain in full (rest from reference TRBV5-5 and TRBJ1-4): DAGVTQSPTHLIKTRGQQVTLRCSPISGHKSVSWYQQVLGQGPQFIFQYYEKEERGRGNFPDRFSARQFPNYSSELNVNALLLGDSALYLCASSPRVTGGEKLFFGSGTQLSVL.

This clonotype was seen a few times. CDR3: CSACGQVGIEAFF. DNA for the CDR3: TGCAGTGCCTGCGGACAGGTAGGCATTGAAGCTTTCTTT. The rearrangement joins TRBV20-1 to TRBJ1-1; 7 nucleotides line up with TRBD1. V dropped 6 bases and J dropped 7; count of bases not matched to a gene: 11. The CDR3 is made up of 13 amino acids. Germline-derived CDR1 and CDR2 are DFQATT and SNEGSKA (reference sequence).

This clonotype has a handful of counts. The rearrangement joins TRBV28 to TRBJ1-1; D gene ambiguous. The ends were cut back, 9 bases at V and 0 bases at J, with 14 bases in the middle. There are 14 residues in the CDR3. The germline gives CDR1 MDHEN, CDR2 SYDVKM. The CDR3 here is CASASSSLNTEAFF. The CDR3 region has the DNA TGTGCCAGTGCTTCTAGCTCGCTGAACACTGAAGCTTTCTTT.

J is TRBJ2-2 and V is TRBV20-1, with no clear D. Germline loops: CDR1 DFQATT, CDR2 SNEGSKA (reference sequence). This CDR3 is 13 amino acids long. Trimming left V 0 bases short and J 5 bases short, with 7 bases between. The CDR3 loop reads CSAREVGTGELFF. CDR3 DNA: TGCAGTGCTAGAGAAGTGGGGACCGGGGAGCTGTTTTTT.

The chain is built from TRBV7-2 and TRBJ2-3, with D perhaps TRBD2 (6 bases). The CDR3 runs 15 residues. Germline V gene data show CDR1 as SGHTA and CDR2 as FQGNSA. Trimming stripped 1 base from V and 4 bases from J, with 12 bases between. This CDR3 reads CASSLGQLASDTQYF. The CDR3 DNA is TGTGCCAGCAGCTTAGGACAACTAGCTTCAGATACGCAGTATTTT.

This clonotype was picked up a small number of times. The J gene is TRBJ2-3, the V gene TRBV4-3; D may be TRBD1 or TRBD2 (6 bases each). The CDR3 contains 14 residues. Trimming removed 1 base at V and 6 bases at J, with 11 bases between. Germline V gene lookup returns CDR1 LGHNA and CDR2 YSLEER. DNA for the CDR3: TGCGCCAGCAGCCAAGGCTGGGGGGCCGATACGCAGTATTTT. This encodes CASSQGWGADTQYF.

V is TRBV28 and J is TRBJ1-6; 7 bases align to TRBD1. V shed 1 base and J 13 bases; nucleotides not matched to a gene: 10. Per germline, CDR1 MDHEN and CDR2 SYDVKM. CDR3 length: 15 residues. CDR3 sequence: CASSLFRDSLFPLHF. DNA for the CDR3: TGTGCCAGCAGTTTATTCCGGGACAGCCTTTTTCCCCTCCACTTT.

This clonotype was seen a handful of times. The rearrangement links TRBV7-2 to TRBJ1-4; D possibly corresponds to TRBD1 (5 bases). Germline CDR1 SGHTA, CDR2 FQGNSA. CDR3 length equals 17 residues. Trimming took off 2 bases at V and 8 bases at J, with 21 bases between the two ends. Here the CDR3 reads CASSLTSEGFFGEKLFF. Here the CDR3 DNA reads TGTGCCAGCAGCTTAACCAGTGAGGGGTTTTTTGGCGAAAAACTGTTTTTT.

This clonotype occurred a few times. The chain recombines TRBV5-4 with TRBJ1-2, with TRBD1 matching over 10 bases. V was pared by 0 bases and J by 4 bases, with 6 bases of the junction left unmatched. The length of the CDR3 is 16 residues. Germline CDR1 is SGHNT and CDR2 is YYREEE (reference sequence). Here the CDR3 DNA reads TGTGCCAGCAGCTTGGTGTGGGGACAGGGGTCCTATGGCTACACCTTC. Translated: CASSLVWGQGSYGYTF.